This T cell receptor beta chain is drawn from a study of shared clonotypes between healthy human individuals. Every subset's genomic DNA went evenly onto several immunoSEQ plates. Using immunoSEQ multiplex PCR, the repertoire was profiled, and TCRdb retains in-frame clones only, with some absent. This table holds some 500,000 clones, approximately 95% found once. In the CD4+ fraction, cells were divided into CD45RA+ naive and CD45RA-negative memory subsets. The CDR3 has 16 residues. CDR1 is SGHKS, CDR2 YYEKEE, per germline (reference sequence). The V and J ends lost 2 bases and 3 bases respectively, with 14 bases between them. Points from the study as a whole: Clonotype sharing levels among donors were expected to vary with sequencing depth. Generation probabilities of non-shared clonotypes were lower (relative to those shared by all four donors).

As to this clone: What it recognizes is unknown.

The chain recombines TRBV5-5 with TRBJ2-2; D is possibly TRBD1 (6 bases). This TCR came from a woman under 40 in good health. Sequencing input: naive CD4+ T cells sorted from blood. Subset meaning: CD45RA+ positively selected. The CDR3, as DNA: TGTGCCAGCAGCTTACAGACAGGCCGATACACCGGGGAGCTGTTTTTT. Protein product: CASSLQTGRYTGELFF.